The 22 T cell receptor beta chains in this list originate from one sample, sequenced in a study of molecular identifiers for immune sequencing clone quantification. TCRdb ran MiXCR on the PCR reads and lists one entry per CDR3 protein. Of about half a million distinct CDR3 sequences listed, about 21% are singletons. Sample: naive CD8+ T cells from blood, with Jurkat cell RNA spiked in. Specified subset: FACS-sorted CD8+CD4-CCR7+CD45RA+ naive T cells. The receptors here all came from a human donor in good health. Some libraries in this study had Jurkat cell RNA spiked in.

This clonotype has ten or more counts. V and J are TRBV7-6 and TRBJ1-1; tentative D call: TRBD1 (6 bases). Deletions cut 5 bases from V and 4 bases from J, with 14 bases between. Germline V CDR1 and CDR2: SGHVS, FNYEAQ. The CDR3 covers 14 residues. The CDR3 nucleotides are TGTGCCAGCAGCCCCCGGACAGTTTCCACTGAAGCTTTCTTT. Its translation is CASSPRTVSTEAFF.

There are many counts of this clonotype. This chain uses TRBV30 with TRBJ2-5; D remains ambiguous. The CDR3 covers 12 residues. Deletions cut 1 base from V and 4 bases from J, with 7 bases between. Looked up from germline, CDR1 is GTSNPN and CDR2 is SVGIG (reference sequence). The CDR3 is CAWSALRETQYF. The CDR3 bases are TGTGCCTGGAGTGCGCTGCGAGAGACCCAGTACTTC.

This clonotype showed up just a few times. This sequence joins TRBV20-1 and TRBJ2-3; D uncertain. CDR1 is DFQATT and CDR2 is SNEGSKA in the germline V gene (reference sequence). This CDR3 is 16 amino acids long. V was pared by 6 bases and J by 1 base, with 20 bases between. CDR3 sequence reads: CSARNIGPSRTDTQYF. The CDR3 coding sequence is TGCAGTGCCAGGAATATTGGACCTTCACGCACAGATACGCAGTATTTT.

This clonotype was seen at least ten times. This sequence joins TRBV3-1 and TRBJ1-1; D gene uncertain. Trimming took off 1 base at V and 0 bases at J, with 9 bases between the two ends. Germline V CDR1 and CDR2: LGHDT, YNNKEL (reference sequence). CDR3 length equals 15 residues. The CDR3 DNA sequence: TGTGCCAGCAGCCAAGTACCGGGGATGAACACTGAAGCTTTCTTT. Translating gives CASSQVPGMNTEAFF.

Many counts were recorded for this clonotype. J is TRBJ2-7 and V is TRBV6-5; tentatively, D is TRBD2 (6 bases). The CDR3 spans 15 residues. Per germline, CDR1 MNHEY and CDR2 SVGAGI. V lost 2 bases and J 6 bases, leaving 17 bases between the germline ends. The CDR3 DNA follows: TGTGCCAGCAGTTACGGGGGGTGGAATGGGGCCGAGCAGTACTTC. Protein product: CASSYGGWNGAEQYF.

This clonotype was picked up many times. J is TRBJ2-2 and V is TRBV7-9; TRBD1 is a possible D gene (5 bases). Germline values: CDR1 SEHNR, CDR2 FQNEAQ (reference sequence). Trimming pared 7 bases from V and 6 bases from J, leaving 9 bases between. This CDR3 has 12 amino acids. Here the CDR3 reads CASTGKPGELFF. The CDR3 DNA is TGTGCCAGCACAGGGAAGCCCGGGGAGCTGTTTTTT.

A remark on this clonotype: Since a much larger clone is just one base distant, this may be a read error. This chain connects TRBV5-3 to TRBJ1-1, with unresolved D. TRBV5-3 is an ORF; its function is uncertain. The CDR3 has 13 amino acids. CDR3 sequence: CASSLRSATEASF. The CDR3 DNA is TGTGCCAGCAGCTTGCGTTCAGCCACTGAAGCTTCCTTT.

The chain links TRBV7-9 to TRBJ2-2, with D unresolved. The CDR3 is made up of 17 amino acids. V was clipped by 1 base and J by 2 bases, with 14 bases between them. Germline loops: CDR1 SEHNR, CDR2 FQNEAQ (reference sequence). The CDR3 is CASSLVWEHSNTGELFF. Here the CDR3 DNA reads TGTGCCAGCAGCTTAGTTTGGGAACACTCCAACACCGGGGAGCTGTTTTTT.

As concerns this clonotype: At one of its ends the junction is not consistent with the germline gene, which may arise from a read error. This chain joins TRBV13 and TRBJ2-1; 10 bases align to TRBD2. The CDR3 covers 16 residues. Germline values: CDR1 PRHDT, CDR2 FYEKMQ (reference sequence). The CDR3 nucleotides read TGTGCCAGCAGCTTGGGAGCGGGAGGGCCCTACAATGAGCAGTCCTTC. Its translation: CASSLGAGGPYNEQSF.

A few counts support this clonotype. A much larger clone differs by one base, so this may be a read error. This chain joins TRBV6-5 and TRBJ1-1; TRBD1 matches at 7 bases. Trimming took 6 bases from V and 0 from J; bases not matched to a gene: 4. The CDR3 totals 14 residues. Germline V gene sequence: CDR1 MNHEY, CDR2 SVGAGI. CDR3 sequence reads: CASSWGQMNTEAFF. CDR3 nucleotides: TGTGCCAGCAGCTGGGGACAGATGAACACTGAAGCTTTCTTT.

The sample holds a few counts of this clonotype. This rearrangement joins TRBV11-1 to TRBJ1-1, with 7 bases that match TRBD1. The junction had 9 bases not matched to a gene; V was cut back by 5 bases and J by 0 bases. CDR3 length: 16 amino acids. Germline-derived CDR1 and CDR2 are SGHAT and FQDESV (reference sequence). CDR3 residues: CASSPQDRTLNTEAFF. In DNA form, the CDR3 reads TGTGCCAGCAGCCCCCAGGACAGGACCCTGAACACTGAAGCTTTCTTT. The full variable domain, in which reference TRBV11-1 and TRBJ1-1 provide the parts outside the CDR3, is EAEVAQSPRYKITEKSQAVAFWCDPISGHATLYWYRQILGQGPELLVQFQDESVVDDSQLPKDRFSAERLKGVDSTLKIQPAELGDSAMYLCASSPQDRTLNTEAFFGQGTRLTVV.

This chain joins TRBV5-3 and TRBJ2-7; 8 nucleotides line up with TRBD1. TRBV5-3 has ORF status, its function being uncertain. The CDR3 covers 15 residues. V lost 3 bases to trimming and J lost 5 bases; unmatched junction nucleotides: 10. The CDR3 bases are TGTGCCAGAAGCTACCTGGACAGGGAGTCCCACGAGCAGTACTTC. It is translated as CARSYLDRESHEQYF.

This clonotype was detected a few times. The chain combines TRBV20-1 with TRBJ2-7; D perhaps matches TRBD2 (6 bases). Per germline, CDR1 DFQATT and CDR2 SNEGSKA (reference sequence). The CDR3 length is 14 residues. V lost 5 bases and J lost 2, with 16 bases in between. The CDR3 spells CSAPPLGGPYEQYF. The DNA for the CDR3 is TGCAGTGCTCCGCCACTCGGGGGACCCTACGAGCAGTACTTC.

This clonotype was recorded many times. The CDR3 sequence is CASDRENTGELFF. CDR3 DNA: TGTGCCTCTGACAGGGAGAACACCGGGGAGCTGTTTTTT. V and J are TRBV30 and TRBJ2-2; TRBD1 matches 7 bases. Trimming took 7 bases from V and 1 from J; bases not matched to a gene: 3. Germline V gene sequence: CDR1 GTSNPN, CDR2 SVGIG (reference sequence). The CDR3 loop spans 13 amino acids. Full variable domain (outside the CDR3, taken from reference TRBV30 and TRBJ2-2): SQTIHQWPATLVQPVGSPLSLECTVEGTSNPNLYWYRQAAGRGLQLLFYSVGIGQISSEVPQNLSASRPQDRQFILSSKKLLLSDSGFYLCASDRENTGELFFGEGSRLTVL.

This clonotype occurred once. A much larger clone is a single base away; this may be a read error. This chain links TRBV27 with TRBJ2-7; D is possibly TRBD2 (5 bases). This CDR3 is built from 16 residues. V was trimmed by 4 bases and J by 6 bases, leaving 22 bases between them. Germline loops: CDR1 MNHEY, CDR2 SMNVEV (reference sequence). CDR3 DNA: TGTGCCAGCAGTTCATCTGCCCCCCCGGGGAGAAGCGAGCAGTACTTC. This translates into CASSSSAPPGRSEQYF.

The rearrangement joins TRBV4-3 to TRBJ2-3; 14 nucleotides match TRBD2. V lost 3 bases, J lost 6 bases, and 8 bases stayed unmatched. From germline, CDR1 is LGHNA and CDR2 YSLEER. The CDR3 is made up of 17 amino acids. In DNA, the CDR3 is TGCGCCAGCAGCCAGGAGGAGGGACTAGCGGGGGCCGATACGCAGTATTTT. This gives the protein CASSQEEGLAGADTQYF.

This clonotype was observed a few times. The chain uses TRBV2 and TRBJ1-5; D remains unclear. The V gene's germline CDR1 is SNHLY and CDR2 FYNNEI. Trimming pared 2 bases from V and 0 bases from J, leaving 11 bases between. This CDR3 has 16 residues. The CDR3 here is CASSEKGHISNQPQHF. The DNA for the CDR3 is TGTGCCAGCAGTGAAAAGGGTCACATTAGCAATCAGCCCCAGCATTTT.

This clonotype was detected ten times or more. The chain has TRBV7-9 and TRBJ2-6, with 9 bases aligning to TRBD2. V was clipped by 2 bases and J by 0 bases; unmatched bases: 2. Germline-derived CDR1 and CDR2 are SEHNR and FQNEAQ (reference sequence). There are 17 residues in the CDR3. CDR3 region: CASSLLAGRSGANVLTF. CDR3 nucleotide sequence: TGTGCCAGCAGCTTACTAGCGGGACGCTCTGGGGCCAACGTCCTGACTTTC.

This chain joins TRBV6-2 or TRBV6-3 and TRBJ2-7; a weak D match, TRBD2 (5 bases). This CDR3 is built from 14 residues. The V and J ends lost 6 bases and 3 bases respectively, with 15 bases between them. Germline-derived CDR1 and CDR2 are MNHEY and SVGEGT. The CDR3 bases are TGTGCCAGCAGGATCCCCGGGGATTACTACGAGCAGTACTTC. It is translated as CASRIPGDYYEQYF.

With respect to this clonotype: A much larger clone lies one base from this, so it may be a read error. This chain links TRBV19 with TRBJ2-4; TRBD1 matches 8 bases. Germline values: CDR1 LNHDA, CDR2 SQIVND (reference sequence). CDR3 size: 16 residues. The V gene end was trimmed by 7 bases and the J gene end by 5 bases; junction bases not matched to a gene: 13. This CDR3 is CASNHQGASIQNIQYF. In nucleotides, the CDR3 is TGTGCCAGTAACCATCAGGGGGCCTCAATACAAAACATTCAGTACTTC. The variable domain in full, with the rest retrieved from reference TRBV19 and TRBJ2-4, is DGGITQSPKYLFRKEGQNVTLSCEQNLNHDAMYWYRQDPGQGLRLIYYSQIVNDFQKGDIAEGYSVSREKKESFPLTVTSAQKNPTAFYLCASNHQGASIQNIQYFGAGTRLSVL.

DNA for the CDR3: TGTGCCAGCAGTCAACTAGCGGGAGATGACACCGGGGAGCTGTTTTTT. It codes for CASSQLAGDDTGELFF. The J gene is TRBJ2-2, the V gene TRBV7-9; 11 bases fit TRBD2. J lost 3 bases, V lost 6 bases, and 6 bases had no gene match. The germline V gene has CDR1 SEHNR and CDR2 FQNEAQ (reference sequence). The CDR3 is made up of 16 amino acids.

As for this clonotype: This may arise from a read error, as a much more abundant clone is one base away. This sequence joins TRBV7-9 and TRBJ1-1, with 8 bases lining up with TRBD1. Per the germline V gene, CDR1 is SEHNR and CDR2 is FQNEAQ (reference sequence). Germline trimming cut 5 bases from V and 8 bases from J; bases unmatched to any gene: 10. The CDR3 covers 14 residues. The CDR3 nucleotides are TGTGCCAGCAGCCGACTCGGGGCAGGGGGCGAAGCTTTCTTT. Translated: CASSRLGAGGEAFF.